The present T cell receptor beta chain was sequenced within a study of T cells in Graves' hyperthyroidism and ophthalmopathy (dated by TCRdb to about 2019). Regarding the study in general: Peripheral blood samples were taken at the time of initial diagnosis, prior to any treatment. TCR Vbeta CDR3 sequencing of approximately 140 peripheral blood samples (roughly 41 ophthalmopathy, around 80 hyperthyroidism and approximately 17 progressor patients) is reported in the paper. TCR V-J signatures able to tell the groups apart were searched for in a discovery cohort of about a hundred patients, of whom around 43 had Graves' ophthalmopathy and about 55 had stable Graves' hyperthyroidism. Following sampling, methimazole starting at 30 mg daily was given to hyperthyroidism patients, and high-dose intravenous methylprednisolone was given to ophthalmopathy patients. In addition, the study compared T-cell repertoires in thyroid tissue and in blood from about 6 Graves' hyperthyroidism patients. For training and testing, the roughly 93 patients in the discovery cohort were randomly divided in a 7:3 ratio. Prospective prediction of ophthalmopathy was tested in an independent validation cohort of approximately 19 hyperthyroidism patients and 17 patients who later progressed to ophthalmopathy.

General conclusions and limits of the study: During validation, the model predicted progression to ophthalmopathy a median of approximately six months ahead of onset, with almost 71% sensitivity and roughly 75% specificity. Most expanded thyroid clonotypes (frequency above 0.001) were also found in blood, which suggests that blood repertoires may mirror thyroid immune responses. In cross-validation, a model built on a 13 V-J signature told ophthalmopathy apart from stable hyperthyroidism with approximately 90% sensitivity and approximately 84% specificity, and in testing the same model reached 80%/75%. Sample size was not statistically predetermined, and blinding of investigators to group allocation was not performed.

The TCR beta CDR3 regions were amplified from the RNA transcripts. The first round of RT-PCR for the TCR CDR3 was performed with the HTBI primer set and the Qiagen OneStep RT-PCR kit. Libraries were constructed in a second round of multiplex PCR, after which size selection and purification were performed. The libraries were sequenced on an Illumina HiSeq2000 using paired-end 100 bp reads. As for the authors' bioinformatics: Raw data were processed with SOAPnuke, discarding reads with adapters, uncalled bases, mean Phred below 15, or no exact constant-primer or identifier match. High-quality paired reads were merged with COPE v1.2.5, and unique nucleotide sequences were defined as clonotypes. MiTCR v1.1 was used to align clonotypes to the IMGT TRBV, TRBD and TRBJ reference segments. Only V-J combinations with frequency above 0.0001, covering 99.2% of repertoires, were analysed. The TCS score was defined as the ratio of F50 (clonal expansion) to E x V (chaos), calculated using BLOSUM62-based TCRdist between CDR3 peptides within each V-J. Welch's t-statistics and random forest reduced around 550 V-J features to under 15, which were used in a naive Bayes classifier (R e1071). TCRdb cleaned the public reads at Q25 with fastp, built clones with MiXCR and kept in-frame beta chains. CDR3 protein duplicates are merged, each entry listing the most common genes and DNA. The V and J calls were not made by the authors but by TCRdb's processing. Present in this sample are under 550,000 distinct CDR3 sequences, just under 20% of which were seen just once. Jointly, the top ten make up about 50% of the sample.

Ophthalmopathy patients had moderately to severely active disease, with a Clinical Activity Score of 3 or more, a NOSPECS grade of 4 or more, and a disease duration of less than 3 months. Exclusion was applied to patients with uncontrolled infections, other autoimmune diseases, pregnancy or lactation. Diagnoses relied on clinical symptoms, serum thyroxine and TRAb, thyroid ultrasound and orbital computed tomography. PBMCs were separated from roughly 9.3 ml of fresh peripheral blood using Ficoll-Paque density gradient centrifugation. Trizol reagent was used to extract total RNA, and RNA quality was then checked on an Agilent 2100 Bioanalyzer. The junction shows trimming of 4 bases on V and 0 bases on J, plus 13 bases between the germline ends. Taken from cysteine to phenylalanine, the CDR3 has 14 residues. The kept DNA is CDR3 alone, 42 bases in frame from the first base. Reading the germline V gene gives CDR1 SQVTM and CDR2 ANQGSEA.

This clonotype was detected a few times. Its antigen target is currently unknown. Qualities for individual bases were not recorded, and no much larger clone is one base off. Sequencing was performed on blood. This clonotype was sampled from a middle-aged man with Graves' ophthalmopathy. The chain couples TRBV29-1 to TRBJ2-7; the D gene cannot be named for sure. At the DNA level, the sequence is TGCAGCGTTGCTGTGGGTGCTCTCTCCTACGAGCAGTACTTC. Its amino acids are CSVAVGALSYEQYF.